Described below is a single T cell receptor beta chain sequence and its context. The entry originates in a study of human T cells and chemical hapten exposure. Study background: Small pooled library volume differences chiefly drove per-sample TCR yield variation.

Time point described: healthy volunteer bleed at 2 weeks. Unfractionated whole blood yielded total RNA. Trimming took off 5 bases at V and 7 bases at J, with 9 bases between the two ends. This CDR3 comprises 11 residues. The germline V gene encodes CDR1 MNHEY and CDR2 SVGEGT. TCRdb analysed the RACE reads with MiXCR anew, one entry per CDR3 protein. The sample has around 130,000 distinct CDR3 sequences, roughly 9.5% seen once. The clonotype comes from a male donor in good health. Some clones in this sample may be carry-over from other donors' samples. J is TRBJ2-7 and V is TRBV6-2 or TRBV6-3; no definite D call. Material for sequencing was whole blood. The CDR3, as DNA: TGTGCCAGCAGTCCTGCGAGGGAGCAGTACTTC. This translates into CASSPAREQYF.